The 18 T cell receptor beta chains below all came from one sample that was sequenced in a study of shared T cell receptors in the human thymus. Clones were read by immunoSEQ multiplex PCR, and TCRdb kept only the in-frame ones, dropping some. The sample has 500,000 to 550,000 clones; around 78% are singletons. This same sample was also taken into another study, of human thymus T cells.

The sequencing sample was made of thymocytes. The receptors were sampled from a boy under two years old with a congenital heart defect.

This clone was seen a single time. The chain joins TRBV29-1 to TRBJ1-2; D unclear. Germline V lookup: CDR1 SQVTM, CDR2 ANQGSEA. The CDR3 has 12 amino acids. Trimming cost V 7 bases and J 0 bases, with 9 bases left between them. CDR3 loop: CSGTDPNYGYTF. DNA of the CDR3: TGCAGCGGAACAGACCCTAACTATGGCTACACCTTC.

This clone was recorded only once. This chain's CDR3 is CASSRSGEPHTDTQYF. DNA of the CDR3: TGTGCCAGCAGCCGCTCGGGGGAGCCGCACACAGATACGCAGTATTTT. The chain links TRBV5-4 to TRBJ2-3; maybe TRBD2 (6 bases). Trimming took 4 bases from V and 2 from J, leaving 17 bases between them. Germline V gene data show CDR1 as SGHNT and CDR2 as YYREEE (reference sequence). The CDR3 runs to 16 residues.

This clone has just one count. The rearrangement links TRBV30 to TRBJ1-4; possibly TRBD1 for D (6 bases). This CDR3 region has 15 residues. Trimming took off 1 base at V and 7 bases at J, with 16 bases between the two ends. CDR1 and CDR2 from the germline V gene are GTSNPN and SVGIG (reference sequence). The CDR3 here is CAWSGRGADGEKLFF. The CDR3 coding sequence is TGTGCCTGGAGTGGCCGGGGGGCAGATGGTGAAAAACTGTTTTTT.

The chain is built from TRBV9 and TRBJ1-4, with 10 nucleotides matching TRBD1. The germline V gene encodes CDR1 SGDLS and CDR2 YYNGEE. The CDR3 spans 17 residues. The J segment lost 5 bases and the V segment lost 2 bases, leaving 9 bases of the junction unmatched. The DNA for the CDR3 is TGTGCCAGCAGCGTTGGGGACAGGGGTGCCCTGAATGAAAAACTGTTTTTT. Translated: CASSVGDRGALNEKLFF. Based on the CDR3 plus reference TRBV9 and TRBJ1-4, the full variable domain is DSGVTQTPKHLITATGQRVTLRCSPRSGDLSVYWYQQSLDQGLQFLIQYYNGEERAKGNILERFSAQQFPDLHSELNLSSLELGDSALYFCASSVGDRGALNEKLFFGSGTQLSVL.

The V and J genes are TRBV10-3 and TRBJ1-1; tentatively, D is TRBD1 (5 bases). Trimming stripped 2 bases from V and 4 bases from J, with 20 bases between. The germline V gene has CDR1 ENHRY and CDR2 SYGVKD. The CDR3 totals 17 residues. The CDR3 region is CAISERGDGTRLTEAFF. CDR3 DNA sequence: TGTGCCATCAGTGAGAGGGGCGACGGGACTAGGCTCACTGAAGCTTTCTTT.

The genes are TRBV6-5 and TRBJ1-4; no firm D call. Trimming cost V 9 bases and J 5 bases, with 13 bases left between them. The germline V gene encodes CDR1 MNHEY and CDR2 SVGAGI. The CDR3 loop spans 13 amino acids. CDR3 DNA sequence: TGTGCCAGTAGAGGGAGTGTAAATGAAAAACTGTTTTTT. It encodes CASRGSVNEKLFF.

The chain couples TRBV27 to TRBJ1-5; D perhaps matches TRBD1 (6 bases). This CDR3 is 17 amino acids long. Germline values: CDR1 MNHEY, CDR2 SMNVEV (reference sequence). Trimming stripped 4 bases from V and 2 bases from J, with 18 bases between. CDR3 coding DNA: TGTGCCAGCAGTTATGACCGGACAGTAAAGGGCAATCAGCCCCAGCATTTT. Translated, it gives CASSYDRTVKGNQPQHF.

CDR3: CASRPDSGGTQYF. CDR3 nucleotide sequence: TGTGCCAGCAGACCTGACAGTGGCGGTACGCAGTATTTT. The chain uses TRBV2 and TRBJ2-3, with a possible D match to TRBD1 (5 bases). This CDR3 comprises 13 residues. The germline CDR1 and CDR2 sequences are SNHLY and FYNNEI. V was shortened by 6 bases and J by 8 bases, with 15 bases between the two germline ends. The complete variable domain, with remaining parts taken from reference TRBV2 and TRBJ2-3, reads EPEVTQTPSHQVTQMGQEVILRCVPISNHLYFYWYRQILGQKVEFLVSFYNNEISEKSEIFDDQFSVERPDGSNFTLKIRSTKLEDSAMYFCASRPDSGGTQYFGPGTRLTVL.

The J gene is TRBJ1-2, the V gene TRBV11-2; no clear D gene. This CDR3 has 12 residues. Between the trimmed V and J ends, which lost 5 bases and 5 bases, there was a span of 9 bases. The V gene's germline CDR1 is SGHAT and CDR2 FQNNGV. The CDR3 loop reads CASSHRGYGYTF. Here the CDR3 DNA reads TGTGCCAGCAGCCACCGGGGATATGGCTACACCTTC. Combining the CDR3 with reference TRBV11-2 and TRBJ1-2 gives the whole variable domain EAGVAQSPRYKIIEKRQSVAFWCNPISGHATLYWYQQILGQGPKLLIQFQNNGVVDDSQLPKDRFSAERLKGVDSTLKIQPAKLEDSAVYLCASSHRGYGYTFGSGTRLTVV.

This clone is a singleton in its sample. The chain employs TRBV5-6 and TRBJ2-7, with 7 positions matching TRBD1. The trim removed 5 bases at V and 2 bases at J, leaving 13 bases unmatched. CDR3 length: 16 amino acids. Germline assignment: CDR1 SGHDT and CDR2 YYEEEE. CDR3 nucleotides: TGTGCCAGCAGTCCGACCCCCCGGGACAGAACCTACGAGCAGTACTTC. Its translation is CASSPTPRDRTYEQYF. The full variable domain, its missing parts supplied by reference TRBV5-6 and TRBJ2-7, is DAGVTQSPTHLIKTRGQQVTLRCSPKSGHDTVSWYQQALGQGPQFIFQYYEEEERQRGNFPDRFSGHQFPNYSSELNVNALLLGDSALYLCASSPTPRDRTYEQYFGPGTRLTVT.

Notes on this clone: The junction differs from germline at one of its ends, possibly a read error. The rearrangement joins TRBV10-3 to TRBJ2-1; tentative D call: TRBD2 (6 bases). This CDR3 has 14 residues. Germline V gene lookup returns CDR1 ENHRY and CDR2 SYGVKD. CDR3: CAIRESWGDNEQFF. The CDR3 DNA follows: TGTGCCATCAGGGAGTCTTGGGGGGACAATGAGCAGTTCTTC.

J is TRBJ2-6 and V is TRBV12-5; tentative D call: TRBD1 (6 bases). V lost 0 bases, J lost 0 bases, and 9 bases lay in between. This CDR3 region has 17 residues. From germline, CDR1 is LGHNT and CDR2 FRNRAP. The DNA of the CDR3 is TGTGCTAGTGGTTTGGTAGGACAGAGCTCTGGGGCCAACGTCCTGACTTTC. This translates into CASGLVGQSSGANVLTF.

This clone was seen only a few times. The chain has TRBV4-3 and TRBJ2-5; D not certain. V lost 0 bases and J lost 2, with 10 bases in between. Germline-derived CDR1 and CDR2 are LGHNA and YSLEER. The CDR3 has 15 amino acids. CDR3 protein: CASSQDLPEQETQYF. CDR3 coding DNA: TGCGCCAGCAGCCAAGATTTGCCAGAACAAGAGACCCAGTACTTC.

This clone was seen only a few times. The J gene is TRBJ2-7, the V gene TRBV11-2; the match to TRBD2 covers 9 bases. The CDR3 sequence is 15 residues long. Germline V gene sequence: CDR1 SGHAT, CDR2 FQNNGV. J lost 2 bases, V lost 1 base, and 3 bases had no gene match. CDR3 sequence reads: CASSLGVAGAYEQYF. CDR3 DNA: TGTGCCAGCAGCTTAGGGGTAGCGGGGGCCTACGAGCAGTACTTC.

DNA of the CDR3: TGTGCCAGCAGCTTCTGGCCGGGGGACACTGAAGCTTTCTTT. It yields the protein CASSFWPGDTEAFF. The chain couples TRBV7-2 to TRBJ1-1; D is possibly TRBD1 (5 bases). This CDR3 contains 14 residues. The ends were cut back, 3 bases at V and 3 bases at J, with 11 bases in the middle. The germline gives CDR1 SGHTA, CDR2 FQGNSA. The entire variable domain, with the rest obtained from reference TRBV7-2 and TRBJ1-1, is as follows: GAGVSQSPSNKVTEKGKDVELRCDPISGHTALYWYRQSLGQGLEFLIYFQGNSAPDKSGLPSDRFSAERTGGSVSTLTIQRTQQEDSAVYLCASSFWPGDTEAFFGQGTRLTVV.

The chain combines TRBV19 with TRBJ2-7; D gene unclear. The ends were cut back, 6 bases at V and 0 bases at J, with 12 bases in the middle. Germline V gene lookup returns CDR1 LNHDA and CDR2 SQIVND (reference sequence). The CDR3 loop spans 14 amino acids. The CDR3 is CASRLRPSSYEQYF. CDR3 coding DNA: TGTGCCAGTAGGTTGAGACCTAGCTCCTACGAGCAGTACTTC.

This clone has a handful of counts. V is TRBV29-1 and J is TRBJ1-1, with unresolved D. Germline CDR1 is SQVTM and CDR2 is ANQGSEA. This CDR3 is 14 amino acids long. V lost 7 bases and J 1 base, leaving 16 bases between the germline ends. CDR3 sequence reads: CSALERVPNTEAFF. CDR3 nucleotides: TGCAGCGCCCTGGAGAGGGTCCCGAACACTGAAGCTTTCTTT.

The rearrangement uses TRBV2 and TRBJ2-1; D may be TRBD2 (6 bases). V lost 6 bases and J lost 5, with 20 bases in between. This CDR3 has 16 residues. Germline V gives CDR1 SNHLY, CDR2 FYNNEI. This CDR3 is CASRDGVAALDNEQFF. The CDR3 bases are TGTGCCAGCAGGGATGGGGTAGCGGCACTCGACAATGAGCAGTTCTTC.